This is a list of T cell receptor beta chains from one sample in a study of T cell clones after liver transplantation. Assay: immunoSEQ multiplex PCR; the TCRdb copy retains only in-frame clones and omits some. The top ten clones hold approximately 2.9% of a sample with approximately 25,000 clones, about 70% of them seen once. Sequenced here: CD4+ T cells from blood, sampled before liver transplant. Receptor source: a human donor who received a liver transplant. CDR3s include the opening cysteine and the closing phenylalanine or tryptophan. The D gene is left open where the match is weak. A row's size may be missing; if present it is once, few, many or a size class.

J gene: TRBJ1-2; V gene: TRBV7-8; D gene: TRBD1; clone size: .; CDR3 length: 14; CDR3 protein: CASSLEQGRDGYTF; CDR3 DNA: TGTGCCAGCAGCTTAGAACAGGGGAGAGATGGCTACACCTTC
J gene: TRBJ2-3; V gene: TRBV7-9; D gene: .; clone size: once; CDR3 length: 16; CDR3 protein: CASSTQLPIGTDTQYF; CDR3 DNA: TGTGCCAGCAGCACCCAACTACCCATTGGCACAGATACGCAGTATTTT
J gene: TRBJ1-5; V gene: TRBV28; D gene: TRBD1; clone size: .; CDR3 length: 15; CDR3 protein: CASNSQGPLNQPQHF; CDR3 DNA: TGTGCCAGCAACTCACAGGGGCCCCTCAATCAGCCCCAGCATTTT
J gene: TRBJ1-5; V gene: TRBV7-8; D gene: .; clone size: .; CDR3 length: 15; CDR3 protein: CASSARWGKDQPQHF; CDR3 DNA: TGTGCCAGCAGCGCAAGGTGGGGAAAAGATCAGCCCCAGCATTTT
J gene: TRBJ2-2; V gene: TRBV7-6; D gene: .; clone size: .; CDR3 length: 11; CDR3 protein: CASSLAGELFF; CDR3 DNA: TGTGCCAGCAGCTTAGCGGGGGAGCTGTTTTTT
J gene: TRBJ1-1; V gene: TRBV11-3; D gene: .; clone size: few; CDR3 length: 14; CDR3 protein: CASSFIGEGTEAFF; CDR3 DNA: TGTGCCAGCAGCTTTATCGGGGAGGGCACTGAAGCTTTCTTT
J gene: TRBJ1-5; V gene: TRBV28; D gene: .; clone size: .; CDR3 length: 15; CDR3 protein: CASSLWGGTNQPQHF; CDR3 DNA: TGTGCCAGCAGTTTATGGGGGGGGACCAATCAGCCCCAGCATTTT
J gene: TRBJ1-2; V gene: TRBV7-2; D gene: TRBD1; clone size: .; CDR3 length: 16; CDR3 protein: CASSPFSTGGDYGYTF; CDR3 DNA: TGTGCCAGCAGCCCATTTTCCACAGGGGGCGACTATGGCTACACCTTC
J gene: TRBJ1-1; V gene: TRBV5-1; D gene: TRBD1; clone size: .; CDR3 length: 17; CDR3 protein: CASSLGGTGTGNTEAFF; CDR3 DNA: TGCGCCAGCAGCTTGGGGGGGACAGGAACGGGTAACACTGAAGCTTTCTTT
J gene: TRBJ1-1; V gene: TRBV6-1; D gene: TRBD1; clone size: .; CDR3 length: 11; CDR3 protein: CASSRQGEAFF; CDR3 DNA: TGTGCCAGCAGTAGACAGGGAGAAGCTTTCTTT
J gene: TRBJ1-5; V gene: TRBV18; D gene: .; clone size: .; CDR3 length: 13; CDR3 protein: CASSPLGDQPQHF; CDR3 DNA: TGTGCCAGCTCACCATTGGGGGATCAGCCCCAGCATTTT
J gene: TRBJ2-2; V gene: TRBV12-5; D gene: TRBD2; clone size: medium-sized; CDR3 length: 17; CDR3 protein: CASGLPILAGDTGELFF; CDR3 DNA: TGTGCTAGTGGTTTGCCGATCTTAGCGGGAGACACCGGGGAGCTGTTTTTT
J gene: TRBJ1-5; V gene: TRBV19; D gene: .; clone size: .; CDR3 length: 13; CDR3 protein: CASSQFSNQPQHF; CDR3 DNA: TGTGCCAGTAGTCAATTCAGCAATCAGCCCCAGCATTTT
J gene: TRBJ1-2; V gene: TRBV19; D gene: .; clone size: .; CDR3 length: 15; CDR3 protein: CASRSDRTADYGYTF; CDR3 DNA: TGTGCCAGTAGGTCGGACAGAACCGCTGACTATGGCTACACCTTC
J gene: TRBJ1-2; V gene: TRBV19; D gene: TRBD1; clone size: .; CDR3 length: 14; CDR3 protein: CASSSRDRALGYTF; CDR3 DNA: TGTGCCAGTAGTAGCCGGGACAGGGCTCTCGGCTACACCTTC
J gene: TRBJ1-4; V gene: TRBV30; D gene: TRBD1; clone size: once; CDR3 length: 14; CDR3 protein: CAWSRGQPLEKLFF; CDR3 DNA: TGTGCCTGGAGTAGGGGACAGCCCCTTGAAAAACTGTTTTTT
J gene: TRBJ2-7; V gene: TRBV19; D gene: TRBD1; clone size: .; CDR3 length: 15; CDR3 protein: CASSIVWTGVGEQYF; CDR3 DNA: TGTGCCAGTAGTATAGTGTGGACAGGGGTCGGCGAGCAGTACTTC
J gene: TRBJ2-2; V gene: TRBV5-1; D gene: .; clone size: .; CDR3 length: 13; CDR3 protein: CASSETRTGELFF; CDR3 DNA: TGCGCCAGCAGCGAGACCCGAACCGGGGAGCTGTTTTTT
J gene: TRBJ2-5; V gene: TRBV7-9; D gene: .; clone size: once; CDR3 length: 10; CDR3 protein: CASSAETQYF; CDR3 DNA: TGTGCCAGCAGTGCGGAGACCCAGTACTTC
J gene: TRBJ1-1; V gene: TRBV10-3; D gene: TRBD1; clone size: .; CDR3 length: 16; CDR3 protein: CAISDTDRERYTEAFF; CDR3 DNA: TGTGCCATCAGTGACACCGACAGGGAGCGTTACACTGAAGCTTTCTTT
J gene: TRBJ1-5; V gene: TRBV19; D gene: TRBD1; clone size: few; CDR3 length: 15; CDR3 protein: CASSPGQGASQPQHF; CDR3 DNA: TGTGCCAGTAGTCCGGGACAGGGGGCCAGTCAGCCCCAGCATTTT
J gene: TRBJ2-7; V gene: TRBV13; D gene: .; clone size: .; CDR3 length: 14; CDR3 protein: CASSRRDNDYEQYF; CDR3 DNA: TGTGCCAGCAGCCGCCGGGACAACGATTACGAGCAGTACTTC
J gene: TRBJ2-3; V gene: TRBV29-1; D gene: TRBD2; clone size: .; CDR3 length: 15; CDR3 protein: CSVDGTSGLTDTQYF; CDR3 DNA: TGCAGCGTTGATGGGACTAGCGGCCTCACAGATACGCAGTATTTT
J gene: TRBJ1-1; V gene: TRBV5-1; D gene: .; clone size: .; CDR3 length: 14; CDR3 protein: CASSLGSLNTEAFF; CDR3 DNA: TGCGCCAGCAGCTTGGGCAGCCTGAACACTGAAGCTTTCTTT
J gene: TRBJ2-1; V gene: TRBV14; D gene: .; clone size: .; CDR3 length: 17; CDR3 protein: CASSQDLARPIPNEQFF; CDR3 DNA: TGTGCCAGCAGCCAAGATCTGGCAAGGCCTATTCCTAATGAGCAGTTCTTC
J gene: TRBJ2-2; V gene: TRBV7-8; D gene: .; clone size: .; CDR3 length: 14; CDR3 protein: CASSTSPNTGELFF; CDR3 DNA: TGTGCCAGTTCGACATCACCGAACACCGGGGAGCTGTTTTTT
J gene: TRBJ1-2; V gene: TRBV28; D gene: .; clone size: .; CDR3 length: 14; CDR3 protein: CASSLSPVDGGYTF; CDR3 DNA: TGTGCCAGCAGTTTATCCCCGGTAGACGGCGGCTACACCTTC
J gene: TRBJ1-1; V gene: TRBV19; D gene: TRBD1; clone size: .; CDR3 length: 12; CDR3 protein: CASGDRNTEAFF; CDR3 DNA: TGTGCCAGTGGGGACAGGAACACTGAAGCTTTCTTT
J gene: TRBJ2-1; V gene: TRBV5-1; D gene: TRBD1; clone size: .; CDR3 length: 14; CDR3 protein: CASSRQGVDHEQFF; CDR3 DNA: TGCGCCAGCAGCCGGCAGGGGGTAGATCATGAGCAGTTCTTC
J gene: TRBJ1-2; V gene: TRBV5-1; D gene: .; clone size: .; CDR3 length: 14; CDR3 protein: CASSPDGANYGYTF; CDR3 DNA: TGCGCCAGCAGCCCCGATGGGGCTAACTATGGCTACACCTTC
J gene: TRBJ1-5; V gene: TRBV30; D gene: .; clone size: few; CDR3 length: 13; CDR3 protein: CAWRGASNQPQHF; CDR3 DNA: TGTGCCTGGCGTGGGGCAAGCAATCAGCCCCAGCATTTT
J gene: TRBJ2-5; V gene: TRBV20-1; D gene: .; clone size: .; CDR3 length: 11; CDR3 protein: CSLDQGETQYF; CDR3 DNA: TGCAGTCTGGACCAAGGAGAGACCCAGTACTTC
J gene: TRBJ2-1; V gene: TRBV11-3; D gene: .; clone size: few; CDR3 length: 15; CDR3 protein: CASSRGPQTYNEQFF; CDR3 DNA: TGTGCCAGCAGCCGGGGGCCCCAAACGTACAATGAGCAGTTCTTC
J gene: TRBJ2-1; V gene: TRBV28; D gene: TRBD2; clone size: .; CDR3 length: 15; CDR3 protein: CASSSRLAVDNEQFF; CDR3 DNA: TGTGCCAGCAGCTCTCGACTAGCGGTTGACAATGAGCAGTTCTTC
J gene: TRBJ1-4; V gene: TRBV19; D gene: .; clone size: once; CDR3 length: 14; CDR3 protein: CASKTASTNEKLFF; CDR3 DNA: TGTGCCAGTAAAACAGCCTCAACTAATGAAAAACTGTTTTTT
J gene: TRBJ2-2; V gene: TRBV5-5; D gene: .; clone size: .; CDR3 length: 16; CDR3 protein: CASSPARITNTGELFF; CDR3 DNA: TGTGCCAGCAGCCCCGCCAGGATTACGAACACCGGGGAGCTGTTTTTT
J gene: TRBJ1-1; V gene: TRBV19; D gene: .; clone size: .; CDR3 length: 17; CDR3 protein: CASSIEARPLGDTEAFF; CDR3 DNA: TGTGCCAGTAGTATAGAGGCGAGGCCCTTGGGGGACACTGAAGCTTTCTTT
J gene: TRBJ2-5; V gene: TRBV11-2; D gene: .; clone size: .; CDR3 length: 18; CDR3 protein: CASMGQAGGGYYQETQYF; CDR3 DNA: TGTGCCAGCATGGGACAGGCGGGAGGGGGCTATTACCAAGAGACCCAGTACTTC
J gene: TRBJ2-5; V gene: TRBV7-9; D gene: .; clone size: .; CDR3 length: 14; CDR3 protein: CASSLVQGQETQYF; CDR3 DNA: TGTGCCAGCAGCTTAGTCCAAGGACAAGAGACCCAGTACTTC
J gene: TRBJ2-5; V gene: TRBV2; D gene: .; clone size: .; CDR3 length: 13; CDR3 protein: CASSEVRQETQYF; CDR3 DNA: TGTGCCAGCAGTGAAGTCAGACAAGAGACCCAGTACTTC
J gene: TRBJ2-2; V gene: TRBV5-8; D gene: .; clone size: .; CDR3 length: 16; CDR3 protein: CASSLVPSTTTGELFF; CDR3 DNA: TGTGCCAGCAGCTTGGTTCCTTCCACTACGACCGGGGAGCTGTTTTTT
J gene: TRBJ1-1; V gene: TRBV14; D gene: .; clone size: once; CDR3 length: 13; CDR3 protein: CASSRERGTEAFF; CDR3 DNA: TGTGCCAGCAGCCGGGAAAGGGGCACTGAAGCTTTCTTT